This TCR beta chain was documented in a study of vaccination effects on CD4 cells after COVID-19. On this clone: Its cognate antigen is unknown.

This CDR3 has 17 amino acids. The V end was cut by 0 bases, the J end by 0 bases, with 13 bases between. Germline CDR1 SGDLS, CDR2 YYNGEE. General study results and limits: Vaccine-induced clones in healthy vaccinees cross-reacted with common cold coronaviruses in only 1 of 255 cases.

Antigen-specific CD4+ T cells were expanded with viral peptide pools in the ViraFEST assay before sequencing. Once cultured for 10 to 11 days, the cells underwent separation to obtain CD4+ T cells. Vaccinees lacked prior SARS-CoV-2 infection and tested negative for nucleocapsid antibodies. The protocol was immunoSEQ multiplex PCR, while the TCRdb copy is restricted to in-frame clones and leaves out a portion. The data hold about 52,000 clones, with approximately 75% observed a single time. The input for sequencing was CD4+ T cells from PBMCs cultured with HCoV-OC43 spike peptides, taken before COVID-19 vaccination. Documented subset: HCoV-OC43 spike overlapping peptide pool stimulation. The sequence was obtained from a human donor who received a COVID-19 vaccine. The chain carries TRBV9 and TRBJ2-1; maybe TRBD1 (5 bases). CDR3 sequence reads: CASSVVGHAPSYNEQFF. CDR3 bases: TGTGCCAGCAGCGTAGTAGGACACGCTCCCTCCTACAATGAGCAGTTCTTC.